Given below is one T cell receptor beta chain in context. The germline V gene has CDR1 SGHKS and CDR2 YYEKEE (reference sequence). The ends lost 4 bases at V and 1 base at J; junction bases unmatched: 6. The CDR3 totals 16 residues. The data were obtained in a study of blood T cell repertoires in COVID-19. Across the study: COVID-19 samples collected from the United States, Italy and Spain covered acute and convalescent phases. T cells, B-cell-depleted T cells, or PBMCs supplied cDNA or gDNA.

Original processing methods: Using reference gene primer amplification, nucleated cell counts were estimated. This table comes from immunoSEQ multiplex PCR, and its TCRdb copy is limited to in-frame clones, with some not included. V and J calls and clone size are as listed in that table; D and trimming were resolved from the DNA. The table shows 130,000 to 150,000 clones, with about 79% occurring only once. This chain uses TRBV5-5 with TRBJ2-2, with 8 bases identical to TRBD1. Input material: peripheral blood. The sequence was obtained from a woman of 80 years or more with acute or convalescent COVID-19. This chain's CDR3 is CASSPTGTGNTGELFF. The DNA of the CDR3 is TGTGCCAGCAGCCCAACCGGGACAGGGAACACCGGGGAGCTGTTTTTT.